One sample yielded the 32 T cell receptor beta chains listed below, sequenced in a study of T cell clonality in common variable immunodeficiency. Produced via immunoSEQ multiplex PCR; TCRdb's table is partial and in-frame only. The specimen has approximately 57,000 clones, none found just once. Sequencing input: peripheral blood mononuclear cells. These receptors all stem from a person aged 18-69 years in good health.

As for this clone: The read comes to an end 3 residues before the CDR3 does, leaving the germline J gene to fill in the end. The chain recombines TRBV11-2 with TRBJ2-2; D unresolved. Germline V gives CDR1 SGHAT, CDR2 FQNNGV. CDR3 size: 15 residues. The CDR3 spells CASSLDARQYEKLFF. CDR3 bases read: TGTGCCAGCAGCTTAGACGCCAGACAATATGAAAAG.

This clone has at least ten counts. CDR3 DNA, as far as it was read: TGTGCCAGTAGTATTATGGCTAGCGGGACCGGGGAG. It translates to CASSIMASGTGE. From start to end, the CDR3 is CASSIMASGTGELFF. The chain couples TRBV19 to TRBJ2-2; 8 bases agree with TRBD2. Read sequence stops 3 residues before the CDR3 end, and the germline J gene provides the missing end. The germline V gene encodes CDR1 LNHDA and CDR2 SQIVND (reference sequence). V was clipped by 3 bases and J by 5 bases; unmatched bases: 5. This CDR3 has 15 residues.

Comment on this clone: One end of the junction fails to match germline, which may point to a read error. The CDR3 end falls 3 residues outside the read, so it is completed with the germline J gene. The sample has other DNA sequences that encode this CDR3 too. V usage is TRBV5-1 and J usage is TRBJ1-2, with D perhaps matching TRBD1 (5 bases). The CDR3 spans 16 residues. Germline loops: CDR1 SGHRS, CDR2 YFSETQ. The CDR3 here is CASSLEPIQGVHGYTF. The DNA read from the CDR3 is TGCGCCAGCAGCTTGGAACCCATCCAGGGCGTACATGGT.

This clone was observed at least ten times. The read terminates 3 residues ahead of where the CDR3 ends, so the germline J gene completes it. The chain has TRBV6-2 or TRBV6-3 and TRBJ1-1; D may be TRBD1 (5 bases). Germline V gives CDR1 MNHEY, CDR2 SVGEGT. The CDR3 sequence is 13 residues long. Between the trimmed V and J ends, which lost 8 bases and 0 bases, there was a span of 10 bases. The CDR3 bases that were read are TGTGCCAGCTTGGAGGACATGAACACTGAA. It codes for CASLEDMNTE. In full, the CDR3 is CASLEDMNTEAFF.

This clone was found many times. The CDR3 end lies 3 residues beyond the end of the read and is filled in from the germline J gene. V gene TRBV4-1 combines with J gene TRBJ1-4; perhaps TRBD1 as D (6 bases). The CDR3 has 15 residues. CDR1 and CDR2 from the germline V gene are MGHRA and YSYEKL. The sequenced part of the CDR3 DNA is TGCGCCAGCAGCCAGGCAGATACAGGGAATTCACCA. Protein sequence: CASSQADTGNSP. The whole CDR3 reads CASSQADTGNSPLFF.

This clone was recorded many times. The read ends 3 residues early relative to the CDR3; the germline J gene fills the gap. This chain links TRBV2 with TRBJ1-5; no firm D call. CDR3 length: 14 amino acids. The ends were cut back, 11 bases at V and 2 bases at J, with 16 bases in the middle. The V gene's germline CDR1 is SNHLY and CDR2 FYNNEI. CDR3 bases read: TGTGCCTCGGCAGGCGAAGGAGGCAATCAGCCC. Residues: CASAGEGGNQP. The whole CDR3 protein reads CASAGEGGNQPQHF.

This clone was recorded many times. The DNA ends 3 residues before the CDR3 does, and the rest of the CDR3 is filled in from the germline J gene. The chain links TRBV10-3 to TRBJ2-7; no definite D call. Germline V gives CDR1 ENHRY, CDR2 SYGVKD. The CDR3 is 11 amino acids. Between the trimmed V and J ends, which lost 6 bases and 3 bases, there was a span of 6 bases. The CDR3 loop is CAISASYEQYF. Partial CDR3 DNA: TGTGCCATCAGCGCGAGCTACGAG.

In this sample, this clone turned up many times. The observed sequence ends 3 residues before the CDR3 terminus, with the missing tail filled in from the germline J gene. This chain joins TRBV5-1 and TRBJ2-1; 14 bases fit TRBD2. The CDR3 length is 15 residues. In germline, CDR1 is SGHRS, CDR2 YFSETQ. The junction had 2 bases not matched to a gene; V was cut back by 3 bases and J by 6 bases. CDR3 bases read: TGCGCCAGCAGCTCCGGGACTAGCGGGAGCAATGAG. Translation: CASSSGTSGSNE. The whole CDR3 sequence is CASSSGTSGSNEQFF.

This clone was seen repeatedly, ten times or more. The read is 3 residues too short to cover the CDR3 end, so that end is filled in from the germline J gene. This chain uses TRBV10-3 with TRBJ2-1, with 7 bases that match TRBD1. The germline V gene has CDR1 ENHRY and CDR2 SYGVKD. J was trimmed by 8 bases and V by 7 bases; bases with no gene match: 8. There are 13 residues in the CDR3. CDR3 DNA (partial): TGTGCCATCATGGGGGTAGACAGGGATGAG. Encoded protein: CAIMGVDRDE. The whole CDR3 protein is CAIMGVDRDEQFF.

This clone appeared many times. The CDR3 is cut off 3 residues early in the read; its end comes from the germline J gene. V gene TRBV6-2 or TRBV6-3 combines with J gene TRBJ1-1, with D unclear. CDR1 and CDR2 from the germline V gene are MNHEY and SVGEGT. V lost 6 bases, J lost 2 bases, and 13 bases lay in between. The CDR3 has 14 amino acids. The CDR3 sequence is CASREGWVNTEAFF. The sequenced part of the CDR3 DNA is TGTGCCAGCAGGGAGGGTTGGGTAAACACTGAA.

This clone has a handful of counts. The CDR3 goes on 3 residues after the read ends, and that part is filled in from the germline J gene. V usage is TRBV19 and J usage is TRBJ2-4; 8 bases agree with TRBD1. The CDR3 sequence is 16 residues long. The germline V gene has CDR1 LNHDA and CDR2 SQIVND (reference sequence). The CDR3 DNA, read in part, is TGTGCCAGTAGTAGGGCAGGGGGCGGCACATTGGGGGGT. It encodes CASSRAGGGTLGG. The full CDR3 is CASSRAGGGTLGGQYF. Full variable domain (missing parts from reference TRBV19 and TRBJ2-4): DGGITQSPKYLFRKEGQNVTLSCEQNLNHDAMYWYRQDPGQGLRLIYYSQIVNDFQKGDIAEGYSVSREKKESFPLTVTSAQKNPTAFYLCASSRAGGGTLGGQYFGAGTRLSVL.

This clone was detected a few times. Read coverage stops 3 residues before the CDR3 terminus; the germline J gene supplies the remainder. The chain carries TRBV7-9 and TRBJ2-4; TRBD1 might be the D (6 bases). CDR1 and CDR2 (germline): SEHNR, FQNEAQ (reference sequence). The CDR3 sequence is 12 residues long. The CDR3 here is CASTQGNYGQYF. The covered CDR3 bases are TGTGCCAGCACCCAGGGGAACTATGGT.

This clone was found many times. The read terminates 3 residues before the CDR3 end, so the remaining end is supplied by the germline J gene. The chain has TRBV6-2 or TRBV6-3 and TRBJ2-5; 8 bases agree with TRBD1. Germline V gene data show CDR1 as MNHEY and CDR2 as SVGEGT. The CDR3 consists of 15 residues. Trimming cost V 6 bases and J 1 base; bases outside gene matches: 7. The CDR3 loop reads CASRTTGQAQETQYF. The CDR3 DNA, read in part, is TGTGCCAGCAGAACAACGGGACAGGCCCAAGAGACC.

This clone was recorded many times. CDR3 sequence: CASSFPPGQSPDTQYF. The CDR3 DNA, read in part, is TGTGCCAGCAGCTTTCCACCCGGACAGAGCCCAGATACG. The chain has TRBV6-2 or TRBV6-3 and TRBJ2-3; a possible D gene is TRBD1 (6 bases). The observed sequence ends 3 residues before the CDR3 terminus, with the missing tail filled in from the germline J gene. This CDR3 spans 16 amino acids. The V gene's germline CDR1 is MNHEY and CDR2 SVGEGT. Trimming removed 6 bases from V and 4 bases from J, with 20 bases in between.

This clone has at least ten counts. The junction differs from germline at one of its ends, possibly a read error. The read ends 3 residues shy of where the CDR3 ends; the end is completed using the germline J gene. V usage is TRBV10-3 and J usage is TRBJ1-2, with 8 nucleotides matching TRBD1. Germline V gene data show CDR1 as ENHRY and CDR2 as SYGVKD. This CDR3 has 12 amino acids. The CDR3 DNA, read in part, is TGTGCCATAAGTGGACAGGGCTATGGC. It yields the protein CAISGQGYG. In full, the CDR3 is CAISGQGYGYTF.

This clone was recorded at least ten times. Incomplete CDR3 DNA: TGTGCCAGCAGCTTCGGCGGGGATACAGAGGGC. Its translation: CASSFGGDTEG. The entire CDR3 protein reads CASSFGGDTEGYTF. The V and J genes are TRBV7-2 and TRBJ1-2; no firm D call. The read terminates 3 residues before the CDR3 end, so the remaining end is supplied by the germline J gene. CDR1 and CDR2 (germline): SGHTA, FQGNSA. The CDR3 contains 14 residues.

This clone was seen repeatedly, ten times or more. The read is 3 residues too short to cover the CDR3 end, so that end is filled in from the germline J gene. V is TRBV10-2 and J is TRBJ2-1, with D perhaps matching TRBD2 (6 bases). The CDR3 consists of 14 residues. V lost 5 bases and J 6 bases, leaving 14 bases between the germline ends. In germline, CDR1 is WSHSY, CDR2 SAAADI. The covered CDR3 bases are TGCGCCAGCAGTTGGGGGGACTCGTCCAATGAG. This gives the protein CASSWGDSSNE. The CDR3 as a whole reads CASSWGDSSNEQFF.

At least ten counts were recorded for this clone. Read sequence stops 3 residues before the CDR3 end, and the germline J gene provides the missing end. The chain has TRBV5-1 and TRBJ2-2; 8 bases fit TRBD2. Germline CDR1 and CDR2: SGHRS and YFSETQ. V was pared by 4 bases and J by 1 base, with 6 bases of the junction left unmatched. The CDR3 has 16 residues. CDR3: CASSGSGSGNTGELFF. The CDR3 DNA, read in part, is TGCGCCAGCAGCGGAAGCGGGAGTGGGAACACCGGGGAG.

The sample holds many counts of this clone. The sequenced fragment ends 3 residues before the CDR3 boundary, so the rest is inferred from the germline J gene. The rearrangement links TRBV5-4 to TRBJ1-2; D not certain. Germline assignment: CDR1 SGHNT and CDR2 YYREEE (reference sequence). V dropped 0 bases and J dropped 1 base, with 7 bases sitting between them. The CDR3 is 14 residues long. CDR3 amino acids: CASSLDGLNYGYTF. CDR3 bases read: TGTGCCAGCAGCTTGGATGGACTTAACTATGGC.

This clone was seen many times. Read data end 3 residues before the CDR3 end; the end is taken from the germline J gene. The chain recombines TRBV19 with TRBJ2-3; TRBD1 agrees at 10 bases. The CDR3 consists of 15 residues. CDR1 and CDR2 from the germline V gene are LNHDA and SQIVND (reference sequence). The V segment lost 5 bases and the J segment 3 bases; nucleotides outside the gene matches: 5. CDR3 amino acids: CASSGRTGGTDTQYF. CDR3 DNA (partial): TGTGCCAGTAGTGGTAGGACAGGGGGAACAGATACG.

This clone was found many times. The read finishes 3 residues shy of the CDR3 end, and the germline J gene is used to complete it. The rearrangement joins TRBV7-2 to TRBJ1-1; D is ambiguous. This CDR3 spans 13 amino acids. CDR1 SGHTA and CDR2 FQGNSA come from the germline V gene. CDR3 in amino acids: CASSLVYGEDAFF. The sequenced part of the CDR3 DNA is TGTGCCAGCAGCTTAGTTTACGGGGAAGAT.

This clone was seen at least ten times. The read terminates 3 residues before the CDR3 end, so the remaining end is supplied by the germline J gene. The rearrangement links TRBV5-1 to TRBJ1-1; tentative D call: TRBD1 (5 bases). This CDR3 comprises 14 residues. Germline lookup yields CDR1 SGHRS and CDR2 YFSETQ. Between the trimmed V and J ends, which lost 0 bases and 4 bases, there was a span of 10 bases. The covered CDR3 bases are TGCGCCAGCAGCTTGGCAGGGTTAAGCACTGAA. This codes for CASSLAGLSTE. The entire CDR3 protein reads CASSLAGLSTEAFF.

This clone was seen at least ten times. The read gets to within 3 residues of the CDR3 end, and the germline J gene fills in the rest. V gene TRBV13 combines with J gene TRBJ2-1, with TRBD2 identical over 11 bases. J gave up 4 bases and V 5 bases, and 10 bases lay outside the gene matches. Germline-derived CDR1 and CDR2 are PRHDT and FYEKMQ (reference sequence). The CDR3 runs to 17 residues. The CDR3 bases that were read are TGTGCCAGCAGCCCAGCCGGGACTAGCGGAACTTACAATGAG. Amino acid sequence: CASSPAGTSGTYNE. The entire CDR3 protein is CASSPAGTSGTYNEQFF.

This clone was observed many times. One end of the junction fails to match germline, which may point to a read error. Read coverage stops 3 residues before the CDR3 terminus; the germline J gene supplies the remainder. This chain links TRBV4-2 with TRBJ2-5; TRBD2 agrees at 8 bases. Germline V gene data show CDR1 as LGHNA and CDR2 as YNFKEQ. This CDR3 has 17 residues. Incomplete CDR3 DNA: TGCGCCAGCAGCCAAGATCGGAGCGGGGGCTATCAAGAGACC. Amino acid sequence: CASSQDRSGGYQET. The full CDR3 reads CASSQDRSGGYQETQYF.

This clone was detected ten times or more. The read halts 3 residues ahead of the CDR3 end, with the missing end drawn from the germline J gene. The chain employs TRBV6-2 or TRBV6-3 and TRBJ1-2, with D perhaps matching TRBD1 (6 bases). The CDR3 extends over 14 amino acids. The V end lost 5 bases, the J end lost 4 bases, and 14 bases lay between the germline ends. Germline lookup yields CDR1 MNHEY and CDR2 SVGEGT. The CDR3 region is CASSATGRGYGYTF. The CDR3 bases that were read are TGTGCCAGCAGTGCGACAGGCCGGGGCTATGGC.

This clone has a count of ten or more. The read gets to within 3 residues of the CDR3 end, and the germline J gene fills in the rest. The chain couples TRBV2 to TRBJ1-2; 7 nucleotides line up with TRBD1. This CDR3 has 12 amino acids. Germline V gene data show CDR1 as SNHLY and CDR2 as FYNNEI. Trimming at V came to 8 bases and at J to 7 bases, leaving 7 bases not matched to a gene. The CDR3: CASHGQEFGYTF. The covered CDR3 bases are TGTGCCAGCCACGGACAGGAATTTGGC.

About this clone itself: Sequencing ends 3 residues short of the CDR3 end; the germline J gene provides the rest. The chain joins TRBV6-2 or TRBV6-3 to TRBJ2-4; the match to TRBD1 covers 8 bases. The germline V gene has CDR1 MNHEY and CDR2 SVGEGT. The CDR3 loop spans 15 amino acids. The DNA read from the CDR3 is TGTGCCAGCAGTAAACCGGACAGGGCAAAATATGGT. Residues: CASSKPDRAKYG. The whole CDR3 protein is CASSKPDRAKYGQYF.

The sample holds a few counts of this clone. The read is 3 residues too short to cover the CDR3 end, so that end is filled in from the germline J gene. This chain joins TRBV7-9 and TRBJ2-2, with D possibly TRBD1 on 6 matching bases. The germline V gene has CDR1 SEHNR and CDR2 FQNEAQ (reference sequence). This CDR3 spans 15 amino acids. The sequenced CDR3 bases are TGTGCCAGCAGCTGGGAAGGGGGTAGGGATGAAAAG. The encoded protein is CASSWEGGRDEK. The CDR3 in its entirety is CASSWEGGRDEKLFF.

This clone was seen many times. The read finishes 3 residues shy of the CDR3 end, and the germline J gene is used to complete it. The chain is built from TRBV29-1 and TRBJ2-4; D call uncertain. CDR3 length: 12 amino acids. Germline CDR1 reads SQVTM; CDR2 reads ANQGSEA. The CDR3 region is CSALVAAETQYF. CDR3 bases read: TGCAGCGCCCTCGTGGCCGCGGAGACT.

This clone was seen at least ten times. From the germline J gene comes the end of the CDR3, since the read stops 3 residues before it. The V call is TRBV19, the J call TRBJ2-3; 12 bases align to TRBD2. CDR3 length equals 16 residues. The germline gives CDR1 LNHDA, CDR2 SQIVND (reference sequence). The trim removed 4 bases at V and 0 bases at J, leaving 2 bases unmatched. CDR3 DNA (partial): TGTGCCAGTAGTAGGACTAGCGGGACCAGCACAGATACG. Translation gives CASSRTSGTSTDT. The entire CDR3 is CASSRTSGTSTDTQYF. Full variable domain (outside the CDR3, taken from reference TRBV19 and TRBJ2-3): DGGITQSPKYLFRKEGQNVTLSCEQNLNHDAMYWYRQDPGQGLRLIYYSQIVNDFQKGDIAEGYSVSREKKESFPLTVTSAQKNPTAFYLCASSRTSGTSTDTQYFGPGTRLTVL.

This clone was detected many times. The read terminates 3 residues before the CDR3 end, so the remaining end is supplied by the germline J gene. V is TRBV19 and J is TRBJ2-5, with 8 positions matching TRBD2. Germline V lookup: CDR1 LNHDA, CDR2 SQIVND (reference sequence). The CDR3 extends over 16 amino acids. V shed 2 bases and J 2 bases; nucleotides not matched to a gene: 7. CDR3 DNA (partial): TGTGCCAGTAGTATAAGTAGCGGGGCCTTTCAAGAGACC. It specifies CASSISSGAFQET. The full CDR3 reads CASSISSGAFQETQYF.

A note on this clone: The read gets to within 3 residues of the CDR3 end, and the germline J gene fills in the rest. The chain carries TRBV6-1 and TRBJ1-1, with D possibly matching TRBD1 (5 bases). Trimming took 2 bases from V and 4 from J, leaving 8 bases between them. Per the germline V gene, CDR1 is MNHNS and CDR2 is SASEGT. CDR3 length equals 13 residues. The DNA read from the CDR3 is TGTGCCAGCAGTGAACAGGGTGGCACTGAA. Translating it yields CASSEQGGTE. The whole CDR3 sequence is CASSEQGGTEAFF.